This T cell receptor (beta chain) was sequenced during a study of shared clonotypes between healthy human individuals. General study points: The low donor count limited represented genetic and exposure-history diversity.

V dropped 2 bases and J dropped 6 bases, with 5 bases sitting between them. Germline loops: CDR1 LGHNT, CDR2 FRNRAP. The CDR3 is 12 residues long. The repertoire was sequenced with immunoSEQ multiplex PCR; TCRdb's copy has only in-frame clones and lacks some. The data contain some 470,000 clones, about 82% of them singletons. There are a few counts of this clone. Its antigen is not known. The sample consisted of PBMCs. The chain recombines TRBV12-5 with TRBJ2-1, with no clear D. The source is a woman aged 40-49 years in good health. Some clones in this sample may be carry-over from other donors' samples. The CDR3, as DNA: TGTGCTAGTGGTTTGTACACCAATGAGCAGTTCTTC. Translating gives CASGLYTNEQFF.